The TCR beta chain under discussion was sequenced for a study of early T cells in non-severe SARS-CoV-2 infection. Study as a whole: Sequencing was performed on bulk RNA from unsorted whole blood, leaving chains unpaired.

The V and J ends lost 3 bases and 8 bases, in that order; junction bases with no gene match: 7. Germline CDR1 SGHRS, CDR2 YFSETQ. The CDR3 sequence is 13 residues long. Separate cDNA molecules each had unique molecular identifiers attached to them. TCRdb called the 5' RACE reads again in MiXCR, with one record for every CDR3 protein. The sample yields 30,000 or so distinct CDR3 sequences, 5.8% seen once. Study-wide results and caveats: Private and CD4 specificities were missed by VDJdb matching, which favored anti-spike CD8 responses.

This clonotype was seen many times. Its antigen is unknown. This chain links TRBV5-1 with TRBJ1-2; 7 nucleotides line up with TRBD1. The source of this sequence is an adult who was a healthcare worker with PCR-confirmed SARS-CoV-2 infection or an uninfected control (not recorded which). The sequenced material came from whole blood. CDR3 amino acids: CASSSTGTGGYTF. Here the CDR3 DNA reads TGCGCCAGCAGCTCGACAGGGACGGGCGGCTACACCTTC.